This T cell receptor (beta chain) was identified during a study of blood T cell repertoires in COVID-19. Overall study context: Sample material is recorded as cDNA or gDNA derived from T cells, B-cell-depleted T cells, or PBMCs.

In the authors' workflow: The authors estimated nucleated cell counts from reference gene primer amplification. Clones were sequenced by immunoSEQ multiplex PCR, and TCRdb holds only the in-frame ones, with some missing. Clone size and the V and J calls come from that table; the DNA yielded D and trimming. The sample lists tens of thousands of clones; approximately 91% were seen once. Germline CDR1 reads SGHRS; CDR2 reads YFSETQ. The length of the CDR3 is 13 residues. Trimming took off 0 bases at V and 5 bases at J, with 6 bases between the two ends. The V and J genes are TRBV5-1 and TRBJ1-5; a possible D gene is TRBD1 (5 bases). This TCR was sampled from a man in his fifties or sixties with active COVID-19. The sample comprised peripheral blood. The CDR3 nucleotides read TGCGCCAGCAGCTTGGAGGGGTATCAGCCCCAGCATTTT. This encodes CASSLEGYQPQHF.